This entry features one T cell receptor (beta chain) sequence. Sequencing used immunoSEQ multiplex PCR; TCRdb keeps in-frame clones, though not all of them. The sample holds around 97,000 clones, over 85% seen once. CDR3 length: 16 amino acids. The data originate from a study of technical replicates of blood from several donors. The rearrangement joins TRBV21-1 to TRBJ2-7; the table's D gene call, TRBD2, was not cross checked with the DNA. TRBV21-1 is a pseudogene locus. This clonotype was sampled from a human donor in good health. The specimen was T cells isolated from PBMCs. The CDR3 DNA sequence: TGTGCCAGCAGCAGGGAAGTACTAGCGCGTTCCTACGAGCAGTACTTC. Translating it yields CASSREVLARSYEQYF.